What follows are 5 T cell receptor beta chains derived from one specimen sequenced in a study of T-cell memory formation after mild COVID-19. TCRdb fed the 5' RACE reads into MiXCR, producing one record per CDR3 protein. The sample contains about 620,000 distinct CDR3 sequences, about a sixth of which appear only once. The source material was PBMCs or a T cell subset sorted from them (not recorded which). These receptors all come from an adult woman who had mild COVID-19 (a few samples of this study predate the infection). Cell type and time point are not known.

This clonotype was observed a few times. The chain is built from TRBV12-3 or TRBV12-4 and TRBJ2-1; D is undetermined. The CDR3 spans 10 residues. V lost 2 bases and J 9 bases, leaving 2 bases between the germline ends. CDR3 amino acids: CASSLIEQFF. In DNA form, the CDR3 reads TGTGCCAGCAGTTTAATTGAGCAGTTCTTC.

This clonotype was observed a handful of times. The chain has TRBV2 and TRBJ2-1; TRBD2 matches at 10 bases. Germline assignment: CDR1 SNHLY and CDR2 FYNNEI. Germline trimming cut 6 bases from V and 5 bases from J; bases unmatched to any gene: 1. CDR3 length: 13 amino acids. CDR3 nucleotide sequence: TGTGCCAGCAGACTAGCGGGACACAATGAGCAGTTCTTC. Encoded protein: CASRLAGHNEQFF.

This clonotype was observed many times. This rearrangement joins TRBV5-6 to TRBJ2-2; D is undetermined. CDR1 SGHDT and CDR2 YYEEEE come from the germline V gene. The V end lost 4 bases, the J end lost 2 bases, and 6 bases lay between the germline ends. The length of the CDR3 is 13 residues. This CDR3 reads CASSERNTGELFF. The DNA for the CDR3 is TGTGCCAGCAGCGAGAGAAACACCGGGGAGCTGTTTTTT.

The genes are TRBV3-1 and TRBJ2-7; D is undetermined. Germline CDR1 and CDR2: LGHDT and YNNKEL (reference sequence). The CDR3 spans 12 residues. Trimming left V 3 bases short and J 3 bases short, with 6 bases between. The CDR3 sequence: CASSHVNYEQYF. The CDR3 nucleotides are TGTGCCAGCAGCCACGTTAACTACGAGCAGTACTTC.

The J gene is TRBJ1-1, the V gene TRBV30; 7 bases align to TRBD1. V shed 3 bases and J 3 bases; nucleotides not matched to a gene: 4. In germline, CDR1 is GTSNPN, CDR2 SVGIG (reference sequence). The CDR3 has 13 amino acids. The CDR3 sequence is CAWSDRADTEAFF. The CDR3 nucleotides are TGTGCCTGGAGCGACAGGGCGGACACTGAAGCTTTCTTT.